This passage covers 26 T cell receptor beta chains from one sample sequenced in a study of shared clonotypes between healthy human individuals. Only in-frame clones appear in the TCRdb table, and some are missing; sequencing was by immunoSEQ multiplex PCR. The sample lists under 1,100,000 clones; more than 75% were seen once. What was sequenced was memory CD4+ T cells from PBMCs. Subset of the sample: CD45RA-negative fraction. These receptors originate from a man between 18 and 35 years old in good health. Some clones in this sample may be carry-over from other donors' samples.

Of note for this clone: Additional DNA sequences in this sample encode the identical CDR3. The rearrangement joins TRBV7-2 to TRBJ2-7; 8 bases fit TRBD1. The CDR3 consists of 14 residues. J was trimmed by 1 base and V by 4 bases; bases with no gene match: 3. Germline lookup yields CDR1 SGHTA and CDR2 FQGNSA. The CDR3 region is CASSSRQGSYEQYF. CDR3 in DNA: TGTGCCAGCAGCTCGCGACAGGGGTCCTACGAGCAGTACTTC.

The gene calls are TRBV5-1 and TRBJ2-7; 7 bases line up with TRBD2. V lost 4 bases to trimming and J lost 3 bases; unmatched junction nucleotides: 13. The germline gives CDR1 SGHRS, CDR2 YFSETQ. The CDR3 has 16 residues. CDR3 amino acids: CASSPKDGGRLYEQYF. The CDR3, as DNA: TGCGCCAGCAGCCCGAAGGATGGCGGGAGACTCTACGAGCAGTACTTC. Looking up the rest from reference TRBV5-1 and TRBJ2-7 gives the full variable domain: KAGVTQTPRYLIKTRGQQVTLSCSPISGHRSVSWYQQTPGQGLQFLFEYFSETQRNKGNFPGRFSGRQFSNSRSEMNVSTLELGDSALYLCASSPKDGGRLYEQYFGPGTRLTVT.

This clone appeared a single time. V is TRBV2 and J is TRBJ2-2, with no clear D. The CDR3 runs 14 residues. Germline-derived CDR1 and CDR2 are SNHLY and FYNNEI. Trimming took 2 bases from V and 4 from J, leaving 8 bases between them. In DNA, the CDR3 is TGTGCCAGCAGTGAAAGACTCCGCACCGGGGAGCTGTTTTTT. Translating it yields CASSERLRTGELFF.

The V call is TRBV6-1, the J call TRBJ2-1; D might be TRBD2 (5 bases). The CDR3 is 13 residues long. Per germline, CDR1 MNHNS and CDR2 SASEGT. V was trimmed by 6 bases and J by 6 bases, leaving 12 bases between them. CDR3 sequence (DNA): TGTGCCAGCAGGAGGGCCCTGGGCAATGAGCAGTTCTTC. Translation: CASRRALGNEQFF.

J is TRBJ2-3 and V is TRBV29-1; D gene unclear. V was pared by 4 bases and J by 5 bases, with 16 bases between. Germline CDR1 reads SQVTM; CDR2 reads ANQGSEA. The CDR3 totals 14 residues. DNA of the CDR3: TGCAGCGTTGCCATCGACACCTGGCTAGATACGCAGTATTTT. Protein: CSVAIDTWLDTQYF.

This sequence joins TRBV11-3 and TRBJ2-1; 9 bases are a match to TRBD2. This CDR3 has 15 residues. V lost 1 base, J lost 6 bases, and 4 bases stayed unmatched. Germline CDR1 and CDR2: SGHNT and YENEEA. In nucleotides, the CDR3 is TGTGCCAGCAGCTTAGCCGGGACTAGCCCCAATGAGCAGTTCTTC. Its translation: CASSLAGTSPNEQFF.

In its sample, this clone was seen once. The rearrangement links TRBV28 to TRBJ1-5, with D possibly matching TRBD1 (5 bases). V lost 5 bases to trimming and J lost 3 bases, with 17 bases between them. The CDR3 spans 16 residues. Germline CDR1 and CDR2: MDHEN and SYDVKM. The CDR3 DNA follows: TGTGCCAGCAGTAAGGGGAAACTGACTCACAATCAGCCCCAGCATTTT. Encoded protein: CASSKGKLTHNQPQHF.

The rearrangement links TRBV28 to TRBJ1-2, with no clear D. Germline assignment: CDR1 MDHEN and CDR2 SYDVKM. Between the trimmed V and J ends, which lost 2 bases and 5 bases, there was a span of 12 bases. The CDR3 consists of 14 residues. The CDR3 nucleotides are TGTGCCAGCAGTTTAAGTACCCTCGGTTATGGCTACACCTTC. Translation: CASSLSTLGYGYTF.

A note on this clone: Other nucleotide sequences from this sample produce the same CDR3. The J gene is TRBJ2-5, the V gene TRBV11-2, with D possibly being TRBD2 (6 bases). With 1 base removed from V and 5 bases from J, the gap between germline ends came to 8 bases. CDR1 and CDR2 from the germline V gene are SGHAT and FQNNGV. This CDR3 is built from 13 residues. The CDR3 is CASSLVGRETQYF. Here the CDR3 DNA reads TGTGCCAGCAGCTTAGTGGGGAGGGAGACCCAGTACTTC. Filled out from reference TRBV11-2 and TRBJ2-5, the complete variable domain reads EAGVAQSPRYKIIEKRQSVAFWCNPISGHATLYWYQQILGQGPKLLIQFQNNGVVDDSQLPKDRFSAERLKGVDSTLKIQPAKLEDSAVYLCASSLVGRETQYFGPGTRLLVL.

This rearrangement joins TRBV29-1 to TRBJ2-5; D tentatively fits TRBD1 or TRBD2 (6 bases each). The CDR3 sequence is 12 residues long. Deletions cut 6 bases from V and 5 bases from J, with 13 bases between. The germline CDR1 and CDR2 sequences are SQVTM and ANQGSEA. The CDR3 coding sequence is TGCAGCGTCCAAGGGGGGAAGGAGACCCAGTACTTC. As protein: CSVQGGKETQYF.

The rearrangement joins TRBV5-1 to TRBJ1-1; D gene uncertain. V was shortened by 4 bases and J by 11 bases, with 18 bases between the two germline ends. In germline, CDR1 is SGHRS, CDR2 YFSETQ. The CDR3 is made up of 13 amino acids. The CDR3 DNA reads as TGCGCCAGCAGCACGGGGTCATACGGAGAGGCTTTCTTT. Its protein product is CASSTGSYGEAFF.

The chain links TRBV5-1 to TRBJ2-1; no clear D gene. Germline CDR1 SGHRS, CDR2 YFSETQ. Trimming pared 0 bases from V and 10 bases from J, leaving 17 bases between. This CDR3 is built from 15 residues. This chain's CDR3 is CASSLASGPAREQFF. In nucleotides, the CDR3 is TGCGCCAGCAGCTTGGCCTCGGGTCCCGCTAGGGAGCAGTTCTTC.

Points on this clone: Given a much more abundant clone one base away, this may be a read error. The chain uses TRBV27 and TRBJ2-7, with D hard to call. CDR3 length: 12 residues. Germline V CDR1 and CDR2: MNHEY, SMNVEV (reference sequence). V shed 4 bases and J shed 1 base, with 5 bases lying between them. CDR3 protein: CASSSLSYEQYF. The DNA for the CDR3 is TGTGCCAGCAGTTCCCTTTCCTACGAGCAGTACTTC.

The V call is TRBV28, the J call TRBJ2-1, with no clear D. Germline CDR1 is MDHEN and CDR2 is SYDVKM. Trimming shortened V by 5 bases and J by 6 bases, and 23 bases separated the two germline ends. CDR3 length: 17 residues. CDR3: CASSSDRTPQNINEQFF. The DNA for the CDR3 is TGTGCCAGCAGTAGCGACCGAACCCCCCAAAACATCAATGAGCAGTTCTTC. The full variable domain, its missing parts supplied by reference TRBV28 and TRBJ2-1, is DVKVTQSSRYLVKRTGEKVFLECVQDMDHENMFWYRQDPGLGLRLIYFSYDVKMKEKGDIPEGYSVSREKKERFSLILESASTNQTSMYLCASSSDRTPQNINEQFFGPGTRLTVL.

This chain links TRBV28 with TRBJ1-2; no clear D gene. Trimming left V 6 bases short and J 8 bases short, with 13 bases between. The V gene's germline CDR1 is MDHEN and CDR2 SYDVKM. This CDR3 region has 12 residues. The CDR3 sequence: CASSNGPRGYTF. The CDR3 bases are TGTGCCAGCAGCAACGGCCCACGGGGCTACACCTTC.

Only a few counts were recorded for this clone. Germline and junction disagree at one end, which may indicate a read error. The V call is TRBV9, the J call TRBJ2-2; 7 bases match TRBD1. Germline lookup yields CDR1 SGDLS and CDR2 YYNGEE. This CDR3 has 16 amino acids. The CDR3, as DNA: TGTGCCAGCAGAGTAGGGGACAGCGCGAACACCGGGGAGCTGTTTTTT. Translating gives CASRVGDSANTGELFF.

This clone occurred a few times. The chain uses TRBV27 and TRBJ2-3, with a weak D call TRBD2 (6 bases). Germline lookup yields CDR1 MNHEY and CDR2 SMNVEV (reference sequence). V lost 9 bases, J lost 6 bases, and 16 bases lay in between. The CDR3 length is 13 residues. The CDR3 DNA reads as TGTGCCAGTAGCGGTCTGGTGGCGGATACGCAGTATTTT. It is translated as CASSGLVADTQYF.

The chain has TRBV19 and TRBJ2-7; D is perhaps TRBD2 (5 bases). Germline V gene data show CDR1 as LNHDA and CDR2 as SQIVND (reference sequence). V gave up 1 base and J gave up 3 bases, with 13 bases separating them. This CDR3 has 15 residues. This CDR3 reads CASSIGGFAGYEQYF. In DNA form, the CDR3 reads TGTGCCAGTAGTATAGGTGGGTTTGCGGGCTACGAGCAGTACTTC.

This sequence joins TRBV4-1 and TRBJ1-1; D gene ambiguous. Looked up from germline, CDR1 is MGHRA and CDR2 is YSYEKL. CDR3 length equals 13 residues. The V and J ends lost 4 bases and 2 bases respectively, with 8 bases between them. In DNA form, the CDR3 reads TGCGCCAGCAGCCTAGGGATTAACACTGAAGCTTTCTTT. It encodes CASSLGINTEAFF.

The J gene is TRBJ2-2, the V gene TRBV18; weak D call: TRBD2 (5 bases). This CDR3 is 16 amino acids long. Per the germline V gene, CDR1 is KGHSH and CDR2 is LQKENI. V was shortened by 5 bases and J by 0 bases, with 13 bases between the two germline ends. CDR3 DNA sequence: TGTGCCAGCTCATCCCAGCGGCAGGCGAACACCGGGGAGCTGTTTTTT. Translated, it gives CASSSQRQANTGELFF.

The rearrangement joins TRBV6-5 to TRBJ2-7; 8 nucleotides match TRBD2. Losses at the gene ends were 2 bases for V and 0 bases for J; bases not matched to a gene: 6. The CDR3 has 16 amino acids. Germline V gives CDR1 MNHEY, CDR2 SVGAGI. The CDR3 loop is CASSYGSSGGSYEQYF. The CDR3, as DNA: TGTGCCAGCAGTTACGGTTCCAGCGGGGGCTCCTACGAGCAGTACTTC.

Of note for this clone: A much bigger clone sits one base away, suggesting this may be a read error. This chain links TRBV7-6 with TRBJ1-4; 8 nucleotides match TRBD1. Unmatched junction bases numbered 2, after V lost 6 bases and J lost 5 bases. The CDR3 consists of 13 residues. Germline CDR1 and CDR2: SGHVS and FNYEAQ. The CDR3 DNA reads TGTGCCAGCAGGCGGACAGGGAATGAAAAACTGTTTTTT. Translating gives CASRRTGNEKLFF.

This sequence joins TRBV5-1 and TRBJ2-7, with 10 nucleotides matching TRBD1. The CDR3 extends over 17 amino acids. Per the germline V gene, CDR1 is SGHRS and CDR2 is YFSETQ. The ends lost 1 base at V and 3 bases at J; junction bases unmatched: 10. CDR3 sequence (DNA): TGCGCCAGCAGCTTGTTCCCTCCCGGGACAGGGGACTACGAGCAGTACTTC. This translates into CASSLFPPGTGDYEQYF.

This chain uses TRBV5-4 with TRBJ1-1; no reliable D call. In germline, CDR1 is SGHNT, CDR2 YYREEE (reference sequence). V lost 1 base and J 11 bases, leaving 15 bases between the germline ends. The CDR3 loop spans 13 amino acids. The CDR3 spells CASSLNGWEGAFF. As DNA, the CDR3 is TGTGCCAGCAGCTTGAATGGGTGGGAGGGCGCTTTCTTT.

This clone was picked up one time. The chain links TRBV6-6 to TRBJ1-5; 10 bases fit TRBD1. The CDR3 length is 13 residues. Germline CDR1 reads MNHNY; CDR2 reads SVGAGI (reference sequence). Trimming took 7 bases from V and 5 from J; bases not matched to a gene: 2. The chain's CDR3 is CASTGQGYQPQHF. CDR3 in DNA: TGTGCCAGCACGGGACAGGGGTATCAGCCCCAGCATTTT.

With regard to this clone: The same CDR3 can be traced to other DNA sequences in this sample. The chain is built from TRBV19 and TRBJ2-1, with 8 bases lining up with TRBD2. CDR3 length: 15 amino acids. Germline V gives CDR1 LNHDA, CDR2 SQIVND (reference sequence). The junction had 3 bases not matched to a gene; V was cut back by 5 bases and J by 0 bases. The CDR3 loop is CASSVSGSSYNEQFF. The CDR3 bases are TGTGCCAGTAGTGTGAGCGGGAGCTCCTACAATGAGCAGTTCTTC.